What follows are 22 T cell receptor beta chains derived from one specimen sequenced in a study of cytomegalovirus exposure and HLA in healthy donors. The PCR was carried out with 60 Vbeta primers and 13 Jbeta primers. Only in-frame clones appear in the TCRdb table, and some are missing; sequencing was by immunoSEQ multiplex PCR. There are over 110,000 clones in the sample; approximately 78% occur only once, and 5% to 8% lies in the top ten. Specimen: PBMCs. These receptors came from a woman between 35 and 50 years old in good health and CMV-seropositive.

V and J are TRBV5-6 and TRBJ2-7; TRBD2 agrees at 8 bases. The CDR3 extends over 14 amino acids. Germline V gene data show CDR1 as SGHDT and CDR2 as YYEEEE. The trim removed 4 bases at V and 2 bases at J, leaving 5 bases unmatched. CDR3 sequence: CASSQPGLAYEQYF. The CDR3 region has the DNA TGTGCCAGCAGCCAACCGGGACTAGCCTACGAGCAGTACTTC.

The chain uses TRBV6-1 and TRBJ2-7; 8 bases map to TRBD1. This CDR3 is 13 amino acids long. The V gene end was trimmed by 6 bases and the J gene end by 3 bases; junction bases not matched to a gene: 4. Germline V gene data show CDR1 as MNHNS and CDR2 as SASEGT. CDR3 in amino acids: CASRDREVYEQYF. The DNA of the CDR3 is TGTGCCAGCAGGGACAGGGAGGTCTACGAGCAGTACTTC.

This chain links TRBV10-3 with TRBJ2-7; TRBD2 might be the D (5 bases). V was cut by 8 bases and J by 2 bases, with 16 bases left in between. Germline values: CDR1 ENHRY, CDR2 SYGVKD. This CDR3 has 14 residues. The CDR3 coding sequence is TGTGCCATCGCCAACGCGGGCGCTACCTACGAGCAGTACTTC. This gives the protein CAIANAGATYEQYF.

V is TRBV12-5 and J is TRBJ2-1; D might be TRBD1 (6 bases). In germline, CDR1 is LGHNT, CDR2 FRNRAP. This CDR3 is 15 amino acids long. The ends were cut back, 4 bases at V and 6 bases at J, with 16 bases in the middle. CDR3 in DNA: TGTGCTAGTGGTTCCGCGACAGGTCCGAGCAATGAGCAGTTCTTC. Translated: CASGSATGPSNEQFF.

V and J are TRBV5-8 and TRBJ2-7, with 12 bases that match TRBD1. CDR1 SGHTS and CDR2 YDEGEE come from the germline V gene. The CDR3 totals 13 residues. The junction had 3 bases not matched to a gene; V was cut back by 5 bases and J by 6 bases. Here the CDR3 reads CASRGQGAAEQYF. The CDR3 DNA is TGTGCCAGCAGGGGACAGGGGGCAGCCGAGCAGTACTTC.

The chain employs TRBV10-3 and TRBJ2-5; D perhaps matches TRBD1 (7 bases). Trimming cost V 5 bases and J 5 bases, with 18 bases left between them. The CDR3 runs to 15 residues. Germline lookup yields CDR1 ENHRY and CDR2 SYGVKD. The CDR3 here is CAISSTGAGGETQYF. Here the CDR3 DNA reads TGTGCCATCAGTTCCACAGGGGCAGGGGGGGAGACCCAGTACTTC.

The CDR3 protein is CAWSKTGQYNEQFF. The CDR3 DNA reads as TGTGCCTGGAGTAAAACAGGGCAATACAATGAGCAGTTCTTC. The V call is TRBV30, the J call TRBJ2-1, with D maybe TRBD1 (6 bases). V lost 2 bases and J 4 bases, leaving 12 bases between the germline ends. Germline V gene data show CDR1 as GTSNPN and CDR2 as SVGIG (reference sequence). This CDR3 spans 14 amino acids.

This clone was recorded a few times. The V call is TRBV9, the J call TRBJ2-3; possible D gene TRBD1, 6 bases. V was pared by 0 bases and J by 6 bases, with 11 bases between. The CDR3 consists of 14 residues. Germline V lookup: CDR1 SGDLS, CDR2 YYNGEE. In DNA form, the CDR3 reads TGTGCCAGCAGCGTAGGGGGGCCTGGGGATACGCAGTATTTT. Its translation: CASSVGGPGDTQYF.

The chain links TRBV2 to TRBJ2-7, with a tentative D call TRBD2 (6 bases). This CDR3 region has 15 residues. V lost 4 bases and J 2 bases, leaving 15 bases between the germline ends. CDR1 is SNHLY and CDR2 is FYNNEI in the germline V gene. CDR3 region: CASSVLGGGTYEQYF. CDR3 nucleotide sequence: TGTGCCAGCAGTGTCTTGGGGGGAGGTACCTACGAGCAGTACTTC.

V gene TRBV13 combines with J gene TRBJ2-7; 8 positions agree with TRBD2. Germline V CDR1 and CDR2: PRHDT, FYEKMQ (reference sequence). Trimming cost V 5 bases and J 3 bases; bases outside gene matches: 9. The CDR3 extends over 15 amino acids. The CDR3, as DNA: TGTGCCAGCAGCGTCAGCGGGGGCACCCACTACGAGCAGTACTTC. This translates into CASSVSGGTHYEQYF.

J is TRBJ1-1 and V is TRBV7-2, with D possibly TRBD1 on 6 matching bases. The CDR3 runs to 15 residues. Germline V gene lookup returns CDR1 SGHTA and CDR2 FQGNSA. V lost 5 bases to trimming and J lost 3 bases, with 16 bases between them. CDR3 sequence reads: CASSLQGFVYTEAFF. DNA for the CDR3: TGTGCCAGCAGCCTACAGGGTTTTGTGTACACTGAAGCTTTCTTT.

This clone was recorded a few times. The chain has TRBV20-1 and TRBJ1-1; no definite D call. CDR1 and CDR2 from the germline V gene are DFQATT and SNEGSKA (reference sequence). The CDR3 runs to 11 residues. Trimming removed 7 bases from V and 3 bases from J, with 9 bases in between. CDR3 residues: CSVPGYTEAFF. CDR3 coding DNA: TGCAGTGTCCCAGGTTACACTGAAGCTTTCTTT.

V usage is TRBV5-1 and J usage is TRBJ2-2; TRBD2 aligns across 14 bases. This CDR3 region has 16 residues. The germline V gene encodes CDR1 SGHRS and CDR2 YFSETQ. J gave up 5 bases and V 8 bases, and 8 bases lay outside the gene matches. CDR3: CASRGTSGSRTGELFF. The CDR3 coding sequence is TGCGCCAGTCGTGGGACTAGCGGGAGTAGGACCGGGGAGCTGTTTTTT.

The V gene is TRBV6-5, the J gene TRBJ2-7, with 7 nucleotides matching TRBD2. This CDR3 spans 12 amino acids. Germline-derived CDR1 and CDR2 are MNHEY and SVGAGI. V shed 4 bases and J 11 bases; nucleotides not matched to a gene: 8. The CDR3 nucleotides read TGTGCCAGCAGTTTCCAGGGACTACCCGAGTACTTC. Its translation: CASSFQGLPEYF.

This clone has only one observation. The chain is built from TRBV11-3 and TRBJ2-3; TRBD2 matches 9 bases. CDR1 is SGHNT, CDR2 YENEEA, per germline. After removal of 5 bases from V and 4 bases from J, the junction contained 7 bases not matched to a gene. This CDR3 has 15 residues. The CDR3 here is CASSLGLAFSDTQYF. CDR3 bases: TGTGCCAGCAGCCTCGGACTAGCGTTTTCAGATACGCAGTATTTT.

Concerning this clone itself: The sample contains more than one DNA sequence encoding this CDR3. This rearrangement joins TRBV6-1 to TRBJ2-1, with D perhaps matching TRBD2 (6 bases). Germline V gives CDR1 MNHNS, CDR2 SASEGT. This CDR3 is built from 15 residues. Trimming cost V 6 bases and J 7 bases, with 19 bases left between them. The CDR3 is CASRATSGNLNEQFF. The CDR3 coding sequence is TGTGCCAGCAGAGCGACTAGTGGGAATTTGAATGAGCAGTTCTTC.

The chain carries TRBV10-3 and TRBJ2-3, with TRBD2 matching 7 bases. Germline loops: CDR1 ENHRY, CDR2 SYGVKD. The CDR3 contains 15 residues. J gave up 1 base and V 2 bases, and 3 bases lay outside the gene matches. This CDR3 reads CAISEAGRGTDTQYF. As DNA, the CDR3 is TGTGCCATCAGTGAGGCAGGGAGGGGCACAGATACGCAGTATTTT.

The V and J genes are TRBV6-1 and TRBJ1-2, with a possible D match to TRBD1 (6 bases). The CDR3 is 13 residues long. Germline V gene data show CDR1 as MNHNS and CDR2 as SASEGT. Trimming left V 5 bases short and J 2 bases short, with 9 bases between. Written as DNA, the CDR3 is TGTGCCAGCAGTCTTGACAGGAACTATGGCTACACCTTC. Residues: CASSLDRNYGYTF.

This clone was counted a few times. The CDR3 nucleotides are TGTGCCAGCAGTGTCGGGCCAGGGGGCTACTCCGGGGAGCTGTTTTTT. It codes for CASSVGPGGYSGELFF. This chain joins TRBV2 and TRBJ2-2; 8 bases are a match to TRBD1. CDR1 SNHLY and CDR2 FYNNEI come from the germline V gene. The CDR3 totals 16 residues. V lost 4 bases and J lost 6; bases outside the gene matches: 10.

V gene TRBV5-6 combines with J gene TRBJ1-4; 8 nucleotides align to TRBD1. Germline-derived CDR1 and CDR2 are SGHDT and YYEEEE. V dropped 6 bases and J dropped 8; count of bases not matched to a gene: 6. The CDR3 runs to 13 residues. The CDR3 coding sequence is TGTGCCAGCATGGACAGGGAGGGGGAAAAACTGTTTTTT. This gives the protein CASMDREGEKLFF.

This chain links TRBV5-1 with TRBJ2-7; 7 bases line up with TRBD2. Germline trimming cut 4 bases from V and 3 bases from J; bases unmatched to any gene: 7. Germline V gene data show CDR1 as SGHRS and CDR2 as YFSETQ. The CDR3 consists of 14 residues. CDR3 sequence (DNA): TGCGCCAGCAGCCTTTCACCTAGCGGCTACGAGCAGTACTTC. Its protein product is CASSLSPSGYEQYF.

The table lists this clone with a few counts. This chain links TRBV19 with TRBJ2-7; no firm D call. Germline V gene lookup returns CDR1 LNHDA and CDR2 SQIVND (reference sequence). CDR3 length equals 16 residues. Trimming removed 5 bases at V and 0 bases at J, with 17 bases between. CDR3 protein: CASSPSAHTSSYEQYF. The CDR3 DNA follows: TGTGCCAGTAGTCCCTCAGCGCATACGAGCTCCTACGAGCAGTACTTC. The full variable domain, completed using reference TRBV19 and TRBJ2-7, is DGGITQSPKYLFRKEGQNVTLSCEQNLNHDAMYWYRQDPGQGLRLIYYSQIVNDFQKGDIAEGYSVSREKKESFPLTVTSAQKNPTAFYLCASSPSAHTSSYEQYFGPGTRLTVT.